The 6 T cell receptor beta chains listed next were all sequenced from one sample in a study of breast tumors, draining lymph nodes, adjacent tissues. TCRdb used MiXCR to reprocess the multiplex PCR reads, holding one entry per CDR3 protein. Of tens of thousands of distinct CDR3 sequences in the sample, under 80% are singletons; the top ten hold 18%. Specimen: breast tumor tissue. The receptors originated from a female donor with breast cancer. Some clones in this sample may be carry-over from other donors' samples.

The chain combines TRBV29-1 with TRBJ2-3; tentatively, D is TRBD1 (6 bases). This CDR3 region has 12 residues. V dropped 4 bases and J dropped 3 bases, with 8 bases sitting between them. Looked up from germline, CDR1 is SQVTM and CDR2 is ANQGSEA. In nucleotides, the CDR3 is TGCAGCGTTGCACAGGGAACAGATACGCAGTATTTT. This translates into CSVAQGTDTQYF.

The chain has TRBV2 and TRBJ1-6, with TRBD1 identical over 9 bases. The V segment lost 10 bases and the J segment 3 bases; nucleotides outside the gene matches: 7. Germline V CDR1 and CDR2: SNHLY, FYNNEI. The length of the CDR3 is 15 residues. The CDR3 region has the DNA TGTGCCACCTCGGGACAGGGATTCTATAATTCACCCCTCCACTTT. It yields the protein CATSGQGFYNSPLHF.

The CDR3 protein is CASSLPGVTYEQYF. In nucleotides, the CDR3 is TGTGCCAGCAGTTTACCAGGGGTAACCTACGAGCAGTACTTC. The rearrangement uses TRBV28 and TRBJ2-7, with D possibly TRBD1 on 6 matching bases. With 2 bases removed from V and 2 bases from J, the gap between germline ends came to 10 bases. The CDR3 is 14 residues long. Per the germline V gene, CDR1 is MDHEN and CDR2 is SYDVKM.

CDR3 sequence (DNA): TGCAGTGCTACAAGGGACCTAGCTAACTATGGCTACACCTTC. It translates to CSATRDLANYGYTF. This chain uses TRBV20-1 with TRBJ1-2, with D maybe TRBD1 (5 bases). This CDR3 is built from 14 residues. V shed 4 bases and J shed 0 bases, with 12 bases lying between them. CDR1 and CDR2 from the germline V gene are DFQATT and SNEGSKA (reference sequence).

The V gene is TRBV7-9, the J gene TRBJ2-3; 9 nucleotides match TRBD2. V dropped 3 bases and J dropped 0; count of bases not matched to a gene: 1. The CDR3 length is 15 residues. Looked up from germline, CDR1 is SEHNR and CDR2 is FQNEAQ (reference sequence). The CDR3 is CASSFLAGSTDTQYF. The CDR3 DNA sequence: TGTGCCAGCAGCTTTCTAGCGGGAAGCACAGATACGCAGTATTTT.

The V gene is TRBV7-2, the J gene TRBJ1-2; TRBD1 matches at 7 bases. Germline V gene data show CDR1 as SGHTA and CDR2 as FQGNSA. V lost 5 bases and J lost 8; bases outside the gene matches: 8. The CDR3 totals 13 residues. This CDR3 reads CASSPGGMKGYTF. The DNA for the CDR3 is TGTGCCAGCAGCCCAGGGGGTATGAAGGGCTACACCTTC.